This TCR beta chain comes out of a study of control samples from healthy donors and cancer patients. Trimming removed 4 bases at V and 8 bases at J, with 22 bases between. The CDR3 spans 16 residues. Per germline, CDR1 SGHRS and CDR2 YFSETQ. Sequencing was performed with immunoSEQ multiplex PCR; in TCRdb, only in-frame clones are kept and a portion is missing. The data contain 130,000 or so clones, about 90% of them seen just once; the ten biggest clones take up less than 8.5%. The chain carries TRBV5-1 and TRBJ2-1, with D possibly being TRBD2 (5 bases). Source material: blood. The receptor's source is a man between 18 and 29 years old in good health. The DNA of the CDR3 is TGCGCCAGCAGCCAGGACGAAACCGGACCGAGGGATGAGCAGTTCTTC. This sequence encodes CASSQDETGPRDEQFF.